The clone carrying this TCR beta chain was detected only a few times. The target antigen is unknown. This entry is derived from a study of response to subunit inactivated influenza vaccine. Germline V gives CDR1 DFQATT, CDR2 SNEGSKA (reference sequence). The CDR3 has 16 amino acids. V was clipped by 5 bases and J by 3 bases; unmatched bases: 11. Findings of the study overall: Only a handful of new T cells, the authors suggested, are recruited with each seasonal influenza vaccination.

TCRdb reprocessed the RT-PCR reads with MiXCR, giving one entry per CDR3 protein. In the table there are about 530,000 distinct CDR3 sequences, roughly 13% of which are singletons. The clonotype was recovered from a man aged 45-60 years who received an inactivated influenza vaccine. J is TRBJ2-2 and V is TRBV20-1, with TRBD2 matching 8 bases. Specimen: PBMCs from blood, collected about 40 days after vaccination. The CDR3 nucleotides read TGCAGTGCTGCCCTTGACGGGAGGGCCGACACCGGGGAGCTGTTTTTT. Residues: CSAALDGRADTGELFF.